This T cell receptor beta chain was sequenced for a study of blood T cell repertoires in COVID-19. How the authors handled the data: Estimated nucleated cell counts came from reference gene primer amplification. Libraries were prepared by immunoSEQ multiplex PCR; TCRdb keeps only in-frame clonotypes and omits some of them. That table supplies the V and J calls and clone size; D and trimming were determined from the DNA. The repertoire consists of more than 350,000 clones, with around nine tenths occurring once and the leading ten covering about 1.5%. Clinical histories supplied by participants themselves formed the basis of cohort assignment. This CDR3 has 15 residues. After removal of 2 bases from V and 4 bases from J, the junction contained 4 bases not matched to a gene. CDR1 is MDHEN, CDR2 SYDVKM, per germline.

Specimen: PBMCs or T cells enriched from blood (not recorded which). The rearrangement links TRBV28 to TRBJ2-7, with 11 bases that match TRBD1. The receptor was derived from a woman between 18 and 29 years old who had been exposed to COVID-19. The chain's CDR3 is CASSLTGTGGYEQYF. The CDR3 coding sequence is TGTGCCAGCAGTTTAACCGGGACAGGGGGTTACGAGCAGTACTTC.